The clone carrying this TCR beta chain appeared a few times. Its specificity is not known. This sample stems from a study of beta chain features in type 1 diabetes. Every sorted population was more than 98% pure. Study outcomes and limitations: TCRB CDR3s from Type 1 diabetes patients were moderately but significantly shorter in all four CD4+ subsets.

The investigators reverse transcribed all of the isolated RNA, so they sequenced expressed TCRB transcripts. Average reads for naive, central memory and regulatory T cell samples were roughly 3.4 million. Sequenced by immunoSEQ multiplex PCR; TCRdb stores in-frame clones only, minus some. The sample shows some 120,000 clones, roughly 17% of them seen only once. CDR3 size: 15 residues. Germline-derived CDR1 and CDR2 are MGHRA and YSYEKL. Trimming left V 5 bases short and J 5 bases short, with 15 bases between. The sequence came from a man between 18 and 29 years old with type 1 diabetes. Source material: central memory CD4+ T cells from blood. The chain uses TRBV4-1 and TRBJ2-2, with D unclear. The CDR3 protein is CASSLDVLSTGELFF. For the CDR3, the DNA is TGCGCCAGCAGCTTGGACGTTTTAAGTACCGGGGAGCTGTTTTTT.